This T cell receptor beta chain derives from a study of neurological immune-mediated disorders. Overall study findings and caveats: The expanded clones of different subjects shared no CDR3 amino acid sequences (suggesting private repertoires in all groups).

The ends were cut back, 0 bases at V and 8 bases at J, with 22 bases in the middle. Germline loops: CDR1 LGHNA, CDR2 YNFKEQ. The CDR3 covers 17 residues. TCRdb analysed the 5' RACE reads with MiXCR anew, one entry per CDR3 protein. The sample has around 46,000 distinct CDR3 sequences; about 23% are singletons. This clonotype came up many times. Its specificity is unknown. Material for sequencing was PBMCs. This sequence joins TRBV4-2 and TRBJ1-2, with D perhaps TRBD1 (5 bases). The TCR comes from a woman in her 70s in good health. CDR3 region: CASSQEMRRGRERGYTF. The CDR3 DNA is TGTGCCAGCAGCCAAGAGATGCGGAGGGGAAGGGAGAGGGGCTACACCTTC.